The 26 T cell receptor beta chains presented below share a single source sample, sequenced in a study of monozygotic twins with inflammatory bowel disease. TCRdb re-called the 5' RACE reads and shows each CDR3 protein once, DNA omitted. Its listing shows 200,000 to 250,000 distinct CDR3 sequences. Material for sequencing was blood. All receptors come from a human donor with ulcerative colitis or Crohn's disease, or a healthy co-twin of an affected twin (not recorded which).

The chain carries TRBV19 and TRBJ1-5; TCRdb's D call, TRBD1, is unchecked because there is no DNA. This CDR3 region has 16 residues. Germline CDR1 and CDR2: LNHDA and SQIVND (reference sequence). This CDR3 reads CASSHQVRGLYQPQHF.

The chain links TRBV7-8 to TRBJ1-2. CDR1 and CDR2 (germline): SGHVS, FQNEAQ. The CDR3 extends over 15 amino acids. CDR3 loop: CASSLAGESSYGYTF. Supplemented by reference TRBV7-8 and TRBJ1-2, the full variable domain reads GAGVSQSPRYKVAKRGQDVALRCDPISGHVSLFWYQQALGQGPEFLTYFQNEAQLDKSGLPSDRFFAERPEGSVSTLKIQRTQQEDSAVYLCASSLAGESSYGYTFGSGTRLTVV.

This chain joins TRBV28 and TRBJ2-7; the D gene TCRdb calls, TRBD2, cannot be checked with no DNA. CDR1 and CDR2 (germline): MDHEN, SYDVKM. The CDR3 consists of 20 residues. Here the CDR3 reads CASSLSWPGLAGGLSYEQYF.

V usage is TRBV6-1 and J usage is TRBJ1-1; TCRdb's D call, TRBD1, is unchecked because there is no DNA. The CDR3 sequence is 15 residues long. In germline, CDR1 is MNHNS, CDR2 SASEGT. This chain's CDR3 is CASNRQGRMNTEAFF.

The CDR3 sequence: CASSMTGQQPQHF. V gene TRBV5-1 combines with J gene TRBJ1-5. In germline, CDR1 is SGHRS, CDR2 YFSETQ. CDR3 length equals 13 residues.

This chain links TRBV5-1 with TRBJ2-3. The germline gives CDR1 SGHRS, CDR2 YFSETQ. The CDR3 length is 12 residues. CDR3: CASSLLRDTQYF.

The CDR3 reads CASSRTSGGQETQYF. The rearrangement joins TRBV5-1 to TRBJ2-5; as DNA is missing, the TRBD2 call by TCRdb cannot be tested. Germline CDR1 is SGHRS and CDR2 is YFSETQ. The CDR3 sequence is 15 residues long.

The chain is built from TRBV9 and TRBJ1-1; TCRdb calls TRBD1, which cannot be checked without DNA. CDR1 is SGDLS and CDR2 is YYNGEE in the germline V gene. This CDR3 contains 15 residues. CDR3 sequence reads: CASSVLQGSGTEAFF.

This chain connects TRBV12-3 or TRBV12-4 to TRBJ2-7; TCRdb's D gene call, TRBD1, goes unchecked for lack of DNA. The CDR3 contains 14 residues. CDR3 amino acids: CASSPPQGTYEQYF.

The chain employs TRBV5-1 and TRBJ2-7; the TCRdb call, TRBD2, lacks DNA for checking. The germline gives CDR1 SGHRS, CDR2 YFSETQ. The CDR3 is 15 amino acids. CDR3 sequence: CASSFRAVSSYEQYF.

The chain has TRBV7-8 and TRBJ1-2; TCRdb's assignment of TRBD1 cannot be checked, as there is no DNA. The CDR3 contains 15 residues. Germline V gene lookup returns CDR1 SGHVS and CDR2 FQNEAQ. Here the CDR3 reads CASSLVQGVNYGYTF. Full variable domain (remainder filled in from reference TRBV7-8 and TRBJ1-2): GAGVSQSPRYKVAKRGQDVALRCDPISGHVSLFWYQQALGQGPEFLTYFQNEAQLDKSGLPSDRFFAERPEGSVSTLKIQRTQQEDSAVYLCASSLVQGVNYGYTFGSGTRLTVV.

V gene TRBV12-3 or TRBV12-4 combines with J gene TRBJ2-3; there is no DNA to check the TCRdb D call of TRBD2. CDR3 length: 14 amino acids. The CDR3 sequence: CASSWGEGTDTQYF.

The J gene is TRBJ1-3, the V gene TRBV18; the TCRdb call, TRBD1, lacks DNA for checking. CDR3 length: 13 residues. Germline V CDR1 and CDR2: KGHSH, LQKENI. This CDR3 is CASSPNTGDTIYF.

The chain employs TRBV7-2 and TRBJ2-7; TCRdb's D gene call, TRBD1, goes unchecked for lack of DNA. The CDR3 loop spans 15 amino acids. Germline-derived CDR1 and CDR2 are SGHTA and FQGNSA. Here the CDR3 reads CASSPGQGATYEQYF.

The chain has TRBV3-1 and TRBJ2-3; the TCRdb D gene call, TRBD1, has no DNA to confirm it. Germline V lookup: CDR1 LGHDT, CDR2 YNNKEL (reference sequence). The CDR3 extends over 13 amino acids. Here the CDR3 reads CASSQNTGDTQYF.

V gene TRBV5-1 combines with J gene TRBJ1-1. There are 14 residues in the CDR3. Germline V gene data show CDR1 as SGHRS and CDR2 as YFSETQ. The CDR3 here is CASSLWVENTEAFF.

CDR3 residues: CASSRTGQETQYF. The chain links TRBV5-4 to TRBJ2-5; TCRdb's D call of TRBD1 is untestable without DNA. From germline, CDR1 is SGHNT and CDR2 YYREEE (reference sequence). The CDR3 loop spans 13 amino acids.

The chain employs TRBV7-8 and TRBJ1-1; TCRdb proposes TRBD1, but this gene call is untestable without DNA. CDR3 length: 16 amino acids. The germline gives CDR1 SGHVS, CDR2 FQNEAQ. The CDR3 sequence: CASSLNVGVGATEAFF.

The chain couples TRBV4-1 to TRBJ1-5; the TCRdb call, TRBD1, lacks DNA for checking. The length of the CDR3 is 15 residues. Germline loops: CDR1 MGHRA, CDR2 YSYEKL. The CDR3 spells CASSQDGGLNQPQHF.

The CDR3 is CASRGTTRSNSPLHF. This chain joins TRBV2 and TRBJ1-6; TCRdb reports TRBD1, a call that lacks DNA to check it against. Per germline, CDR1 SNHLY and CDR2 FYNNEI. This CDR3 is built from 15 residues.

The V gene is TRBV27, the J gene TRBJ2-5; TCRdb's D call, TRBD2, is unchecked because there is no DNA. In germline, CDR1 is MNHEY, CDR2 SMNVEV (reference sequence). The CDR3 extends over 13 amino acids. The CDR3 here is CASSFGSQETQYF.

The CDR3 protein is CASSSPDRVGTEAFF. This chain connects TRBV7-9 to TRBJ1-1; absent DNA, TCRdb's TRBD1 call cannot be checked. Germline loops: CDR1 SEHNR, CDR2 FQNEAQ (reference sequence). This CDR3 is built from 15 residues.

The rearrangement uses TRBV20-1 and TRBJ2-7; TCRdb names TRBD1, which stays unverified in the absence of DNA. The germline V gene encodes CDR1 DFQATT and CDR2 SNEGSKA (reference sequence). This CDR3 has 13 amino acids. The CDR3: CSARRDAYYEQYF.

The CDR3 loop is CASSYDGGPYNEQFF. The rearrangement links TRBV6-5 to TRBJ2-1. This CDR3 is 15 amino acids long. Germline V gives CDR1 MNHEY, CDR2 SVGAGI.

The V gene is TRBV12-3 or TRBV12-4, the J gene TRBJ1-1. This CDR3 contains 12 residues. The CDR3 region is CASSGRYTEAFF.

The genes are TRBV5-1 and TRBJ2-2; lacking DNA, the TRBD1 call made by TCRdb goes unchecked. The CDR3 sequence is 14 residues long. The germline CDR1 and CDR2 sequences are SGHRS and YFSETQ. CDR3 sequence reads: CASSPGGDTGELFF.